This is a list of T cell receptor beta chains from one sample in a study of cytomegalovirus exposure and HLA in healthy donors. Assay used: immunoSEQ multiplex PCR; TCRdb lists only in-frame clones, some missing. The table includes some 120,000 clones, 60% to 85% detected once. The sequencing input was PBMCs. All receptors come from a woman under 30 in good health and CMV-seronegative. The CDR3 runs from the conserved cysteine through the conserved F or W. D genes are given only for firm matches. The size of a clone is reported for some rows only, either as once, few or many, or as a class for expanded clones.

J: TRBJ2-6; size: few; D: NA; V: TRBV19; DNA: TGTGCCAGTAGTGAGGTTCGGGGCAACGTCCTGACTTTC; CDR3: CASSEVRGNVLTF
J: TRBJ1-2; size: NA; D: NA; V: TRBV2; DNA: TGTGCCAGCAGGGCGCAGGGGCTTGATGGCTACACCTTC; CDR3: CASRAQGLDGYTF
J: TRBJ2-5; size: NA; D: NA; V: TRBV7-9; DNA: TGTGCCAGCAGCCTACCGGCGGGGGAGACCCAGTACTTC; CDR3: CASSLPAGETQYF
J: TRBJ2-5; size: NA; D: NA; V: TRBV7-9; DNA: TGTGCCAGCAGCCTCCAAGAGACCCAGTACTTC; CDR3: CASSLQETQYF
J: TRBJ1-1; size: few; D: TRBD1; V: TRBV7-2; DNA: TGTGCCAGCAGCTTTGCTGGGACAGGGGGACCGATCACTGAAGCTTTCTTT; CDR3: CASSFAGTGGPITEAFF
J: TRBJ2-7; size: NA; D: NA; V: TRBV2; DNA: TGTGCCAGCAGTCCCAGGTACTGGGAGCAGTACTTC; CDR3: CASSPRYWEQYF
J: TRBJ1-1; size: NA; D: NA; V: TRBV5-1; DNA: TGCGCCAGCAGCCCACTAAGAACTGAGAACACTGAAGCTTTCTTT; CDR3: CASSPLRTENTEAFF
J: TRBJ2-7; size: NA; D: TRBD2; V: TRBV27; DNA: TGTGCCAGCAGGGGCGGGGGGGCCTACCTCCTGGACGAGCAGTACTTC; CDR3: CASRGGGAYLLDEQYF
J: TRBJ1-2; size: NA; D: NA; V: TRBV6-1; DNA: TGTGCCAGCAGCCAGACAGCGACGAACTATGGCTACACCTTC; CDR3: CASSQTATNYGYTF
J: TRBJ1-2; size: NA; D: NA; V: TRBV28; DNA: TGTGCCAGCAGCATCGTGACAGTCTCCTATGGCTACACCTTC; CDR3: CASSIVTVSYGYTF
J: TRBJ1-2; size: NA; D: NA; V: TRBV7-2; DNA: TGTGCCAGCAGGGGGCTCAGCTATGGCTACACCTTC; CDR3: CASRGLSYGYTF
J: TRBJ2-5; size: NA; D: TRBD1; V: TRBV28; DNA: TGTGCCGGCAGTTTAAGGACAGGGGGGCGGGAGACCCAGTACTTC; CDR3: CAGSLRTGGRETQYF
J: TRBJ2-5; size: NA; D: NA; V: TRBV5-3; DNA: TGTGCCAGAAGCTTGAGGAGGGGGCCTTCCCAAGAGACCCAGTACTTC; CDR3: CARSLRRGPSQETQYF
J: TRBJ2-5; size: NA; D: NA; V: TRBV5-6; DNA: TGTGCCAGCAGCTTGTGGGGGGGCAGCGAGACCCAGTACTTC; CDR3: CASSLWGGSETQYF
J: TRBJ1-1; size: NA; D: NA; V: TRBV9; DNA: TGTGCCAGCAGCGTAGATCTAGTGAACACTGAAGCTTTCTTT; CDR3: CASSVDLVNTEAFF
J: TRBJ1-6; size: NA; D: NA; V: TRBV6-1; DNA: TGTGCCAGCAGTGAAATTCGGACACTCATTTCACCCCTCCACTTT; CDR3: CASSEIRTLISPLHF
J: TRBJ2-5; size: NA; D: TRBD2; V: TRBV6-5; DNA: TGTGCCAGCAGTTACTCGGCGGGGGGTCAAGAGACCCAGTACTTC; CDR3: CASSYSAGGQETQYF
J: TRBJ1-5; size: NA; D: NA; V: TRBV7-9; DNA: TGTGCCAGCAGCGAGGGTATAGGGGGTGGTCAGCCCCAGCATTTT; CDR3: CASSEGIGGGQPQHF
J: TRBJ1-5; size: NA; D: NA; V: TRBV5-6; DNA: TGTGCCAGCAGTTTGGGGCAGCGAAATCAGCCCCAGCATTTT; CDR3: CASSLGQRNQPQHF
J: TRBJ1-3; size: NA; D: NA; V: TRBV4-1; DNA: TGCGCCAGCAGCCACCTCTCGACAGGCTCTGGAAACACCATATATTTT; CDR3: CASSHLSTGSGNTIYF
J: TRBJ1-2; size: NA; D: TRBD1; V: TRBV2; DNA: TGTGCCAGCAGCTGGGACAGAACGTTAGACTACACCTTC; CDR3: CASSWDRTLDYTF
J: TRBJ1-1; size: once; D: TRBD1; V: TRBV19; DNA: TGTGCCAGTAGCGGACAGGGGTACACTGAAGCTTTCTTT; CDR3: CASSGQGYTEAFF
J: TRBJ1-2; size: NA; D: NA; V: TRBV28; DNA: TGTGCCAGCAGTCGGGACATGACTAACTATGGCTACACCTTC; CDR3: CASSRDMTNYGYTF
J: TRBJ1-5; size: NA; D: TRBD1; V: TRBV2; DNA: TGTGCCAGCAGTAGGGGGCTCCTTAGCAATCAGCCCCAGCATTTT; CDR3: CASSRGLLSNQPQHF
J: TRBJ1-1; size: NA; D: NA; V: TRBV2; DNA: TGTGCCAGCAGAGATAGTTTCGAAGCTTTCTTT; CDR3: CASRDSFEAFF
J: TRBJ1-4; size: NA; D: TRBD1; V: TRBV2; DNA: TGTGCCAGCAGCCCCAGGGGGTCTAGTAATGAAAAACTGTTTTTT; CDR3: CASSPRGSSNEKLFF
J: TRBJ2-5; size: NA; D: NA; V: TRBV10-3; DNA: TGTGCCATCAGTGGTCGACTAGACGAGACCCAGTACTTC; CDR3: CAISGRLDETQYF
J: TRBJ2-5; size: NA; D: NA; V: TRBV9; DNA: TGTGCCAGCAGCGACCGGGGTCTCCAAGAGACCCAGTACTTC; CDR3: CASSDRGLQETQYF
J: TRBJ1-1; size: NA; D: TRBD1; V: TRBV28; DNA: TGTGCCAGCAGCCCGACAGGGATGAACACTGAAGCTTTCTTT; CDR3: CASSPTGMNTEAFF
J: TRBJ2-7; size: NA; D: NA; V: TRBV19; DNA: TGTGCCAGTAGTACCAGGGATCCCTACGAGCAGTACTTC; CDR3: CASSTRDPYEQYF
J: TRBJ2-1; size: NA; D: NA; V: TRBV6-5; DNA: TGTGCCAGCAGTTACTGGGCCGGCAATGAGCAGTTCTTC; CDR3: CASSYWAGNEQFF
J: TRBJ2-7; size: NA; D: NA; V: TRBV28; DNA: TGTGCCAGCAGCCGTGACAGGCCCGAACACTACGAGCAGTACTTC; CDR3: CASSRDRPEHYEQYF
J: TRBJ1-3; size: NA; D: TRBD1; V: TRBV11-2; DNA: TGTGCCAGCAGCGACGGACAGGGGGTACCTGGAAACACCATATATTTT; CDR3: CASSDGQGVPGNTIYF
J: TRBJ1-6; size: NA; D: NA; V: TRBV4-2; DNA: TGTGCCAGCAGCCAAGCCGCCGGGTCTCTTAATTCACCCCTCCACTTT; CDR3: CASSQAAGSLNSPLHF
J: TRBJ2-7; size: once; D: NA; V: TRBV7-7; DNA: TGTGCTAGCAGCTTGGACAGATACTACGAGCAGTACTTC; CDR3: CASSLDRYYEQYF
J: TRBJ1-1; size: NA; D: NA; V: TRBV5-1; DNA: TGCGCCAGCAGCTTGGGCCAGGGGTCTGAAGCTTTCTTT; CDR3: CASSLGQGSEAFF
J: TRBJ1-4; size: NA; D: NA; V: TRBV7-2; DNA: TGTGCCAGCAGCTTGGGAGGCCTCGGGGTAAAACTGTTTTTT; CDR3: CASSLGGLGVKLFF
J: TRBJ2-7; size: NA; D: TRBD1; V: TRBV7-9; DNA: TGTGCCAGCAGCACTAACAGGGGAGATGCGTACTTC; CDR3: CASSTNRGDAYF
J: TRBJ2-7; size: NA; D: NA; V: TRBV10-2; DNA: TGCGCCAGCAGTGACACGAGCTCCTACGAGCAGTACTTC; CDR3: CASSDTSSYEQYF
J: TRBJ2-7; size: NA; D: TRBD1; V: TRBV4-1; DNA: TGCGCCAGCAGCCAGACAGGGGAAGCGAAGCAGTACTTC; CDR3: CASSQTGEAKQYF
J: TRBJ1-1; size: once; D: NA; V: TRBV5-1; DNA: TGCGCCAGCAGCTTGTTGGAGACCATGAACACTGAAGCTTTCTTT; CDR3: CASSLLETMNTEAFF
J: TRBJ2-3; size: NA; D: TRBD1; V: TRBV5-4; DNA: TGTGCCAGCAGTGCCGGGACAGGGATGTGGGATACGCAGTATTTT; CDR3: CASSAGTGMWDTQYF
J: TRBJ2-3; size: NA; D: NA; V: TRBV27; DNA: TGTGCCAGCAGTTTAGTCAGGGCTGCAGATACGCAGTATTTT; CDR3: CASSLVRAADTQYF
J: TRBJ1-3; size: NA; D: TRBD1; V: TRBV14; DNA: TGTGCCTCGCGGGACAGTAAAATAGACACCATATATTTT; CDR3: CASRDSKIDTIYF
J: TRBJ1-2; size: NA; D: TRBD1; V: TRBV5-4; DNA: TGTGCCAGCAGCTCCCGGACAGGGGTGGGGAACTATGGCTACACCTTC; CDR3: CASSSRTGVGNYGYTF
J: TRBJ1-2; size: few; D: NA; V: TRBV28; DNA: TGTGCCAGCAGCTTCCCCACCACAGGGCCTTGGGGCTACACCTTC; CDR3: CASSFPTTGPWGYTF
J: TRBJ1-3; size: NA; D: NA; V: TRBV6-1; DNA: TGTGCCAGCAGCCCGGGACACTTCTCTGGAAACACCATATATTTT; CDR3: CASSPGHFSGNTIYF
J: TRBJ1-3; size: NA; D: NA; V: TRBV27; DNA: TGTGCCAGCAGTTTATCCCCAGGCTCTGGAAACACCATATATTTT; CDR3: CASSLSPGSGNTIYF
J: TRBJ1-2; size: few; D: TRBD1; V: TRBV6-5; DNA: TGTGCCAGCAGTCGTAAACAGGGGTACTATGGCTACACCTTC; CDR3: CASSRKQGYYGYTF
J: TRBJ1-2; size: NA; D: NA; V: TRBV6-6; DNA: TGTGCCAGCAGGCCGCCAGGGGTAGGGGACTATGGCTACACCTTC; CDR3: CASRPPGVGDYGYTF
J: TRBJ2-2; size: NA; D: NA; V: TRBV2; DNA: TGTGCCAGCAGTGAGATATCAGACACCGGGGAGCTGTTTTTT; CDR3: CASSEISDTGELFF
J: TRBJ1-1; size: NA; D: NA; V: TRBV5-1; DNA: TGCGCCAGCAGCCCCCAGATGAACACTGAAGCTTTCTTT; CDR3: CASSPQMNTEAFF
J: TRBJ1-1; size: NA; D: NA; V: TRBV6-1; DNA: TGTGCCAGCAGTGCACAGATGAACACTGAAGCTTTCTTT; CDR3: CASSAQMNTEAFF
J: TRBJ1-4; size: NA; D: TRBD1; V: TRBV6-5; DNA: TGTGCCAGAAAGGGACAGAATGAAAAACTGTTTTTT; CDR3: CARKGQNEKLFF
J: TRBJ1-1; size: NA; D: TRBD1; V: TRBV30; DNA: TGTGCCTGGGAACAGGGGGTGCAGAGCGCTTTCTTT; CDR3: CAWEQGVQSAFF